This T cell receptor beta chain was recovered during a study of blood T cell repertoires in COVID-19. The overall study: Sites in the United States, Italy and Spain provided acute and convalescent COVID-19 samples.

In the original workflow: Estimates of nucleated cell counts were drawn from the amplification of reference gene primers. Data came from immunoSEQ multiplex PCR; TCRdb stores just in-frame clones and leaves some out. D and trimming were read from the DNA, whereas the V and J calls and clone size are those reported in that table. The sample carries about 490,000 clones, approximately 83% recorded once. With 4 bases clipped from V and 5 bases from J, the junction kept 9 bases outside the gene matches. The germline V gene has CDR1 SGDLS and CDR2 YYNGEE. CDR3 length: 16 residues. Sample: peripheral blood. The V and J genes are TRBV9 and TRBJ2-7; 13 bases line up with TRBD2. The TCR comes from a human donor in a cohort sampled during active COVID-19. CDR3 nucleotides: TGTGCCAGCAGCCCCCGGACTAGCGGGAGTGCCCACGAGCAGTACTTC. As protein: CASSPRTSGSAHEQYF.